The 5 T cell receptor beta chains below were found in one sample sequenced in a study of OX40 agonist ivuxolimab in advanced cancers. The assay was immunoSEQ multiplex PCR, and TCRdb's table has in-frame clones only and misses some. The table lists 60,000 to 75,000 clones, 85% of them singletons, with roughly 6.1% in the top ten. This specimen consisted of CD4+ or CD8+ T cells sorted from blood, obtained in a trial of the OX40 agonist ivuxolimab. Source of these receptors: an adult with an advanced solid tumor such as melanoma, head and neck, liver or kidney cancer.

The rearrangement joins TRBV5-1 to TRBJ2-1; D ambiguous. The CDR3 totals 13 residues. Germline-derived CDR1 and CDR2 are SGHRS and YFSETQ. The ends were cut back, 1 base at V and 8 bases at J, with 10 bases in the middle. The CDR3 nucleotides are TGCGCCAGCAGCTTGTCTGGCGAAGATGAGCAGTTCTTC. Its translation is CASSLSGEDEQFF.

The chain joins TRBV30 to TRBJ1-2; 7 nucleotides match TRBD1. J gave up 4 bases and V 5 bases, and 7 bases lay outside the gene matches. Germline V CDR1 and CDR2: GTSNPN, SVGIG (reference sequence). CDR3 length: 13 amino acids. CDR3 loop: CAWERQGSYGYTF. The CDR3 DNA follows: TGTGCCTGGGAAAGACAGGGCTCCTATGGCTACACCTTC.

The chain carries TRBV5-1 and TRBJ1-1; D gene unclear. This CDR3 comprises 13 residues. CDR1 SGHRS and CDR2 YFSETQ come from the germline V gene. The V end was cut by 4 bases, the J end by 1 base, with 8 bases between. The CDR3 DNA reads TGCGCCAGCAGCCCCTCCGGGAACACTGAAGCTTTCTTT. Translated: CASSPSGNTEAFF. Together with reference TRBV5-1 and TRBJ1-1, the CDR3 gives the full variable domain: KAGVTQTPRYLIKTRGQQVTLSCSPISGHRSVSWYQQTPGQGLQFLFEYFSETQRNKGNFPGRFSGRQFSNSRSEMNVSTLELGDSALYLCASSPSGNTEAFFGQGTRLTVV.

The chain carries TRBV7-9 and TRBJ2-2, with TRBD1 matching 7 bases. The trim removed 4 bases at V and 7 bases at J, leaving 15 bases unmatched. The CDR3 sequence is 17 residues long. Germline V CDR1 and CDR2: SEHNR, FQNEAQ (reference sequence). DNA for the CDR3: TGTGCCAGCAGCTCGCCGCTGGGCAGGGGGAGAGGCGGGGAGCTGTTTTTT. Its protein product is CASSSPLGRGRGGELFF.

The rearrangement links TRBV19 to TRBJ1-4, with 9 bases that match TRBD1. The CDR3 has 17 amino acids. The J segment lost 4 bases and the V segment lost 9 bases, leaving 15 bases of the junction unmatched. The V gene's germline CDR1 is LNHDA and CDR2 SQIVND (reference sequence). Here the CDR3 DNA reads TGTGCCAGCCGCAACACCTCACAGGGGGCTGGTAATGAAAAACTGTTTTTT. It translates to CASRNTSQGAGNEKLFF.